These 14 T cell receptor beta chains were all obtained from the same sample, sequenced in a study of T cell responses to AZD1222 COVID-19 vaccine. Data came from immunoSEQ multiplex PCR; TCRdb stores just in-frame clones and leaves some out. The table shows about 160,000 clones, with about 93% occurring only once. Sequencing was performed on peripheral blood, taken on day 0 of AZD1222 vaccination. These receptors all come from an adult in good health.

This clone was counted once. This chain joins TRBV28 and TRBJ2-1, with TRBD2 matching 10 bases. The germline V gene has CDR1 MDHEN and CDR2 SYDVKM. The junction had 7 bases not matched to a gene; V was cut back by 6 bases and J by 5 bases. The CDR3 is 15 amino acids. CDR3 region: CASSVWLAGDNEQFF. CDR3 DNA: TGTGCCAGCAGCGTATGGCTAGCGGGGGACAATGAGCAGTTCTTC. Filled out from reference TRBV28 and TRBJ2-1, the complete variable domain reads DVKVTQSSRYLVKRTGEKVFLECVQDMDHENMFWYRQDPGLGLRLIYFSYDVKMKEKGDIPEGYSVSREKKERFSLILESASTNQTSMYLCASSVWLAGDNEQFFGPGTRLTVL.

The chain recombines TRBV6-5 with TRBJ1-2; 7 bases match TRBD1. Germline CDR1 MNHEY, CDR2 SVGAGI. The CDR3 runs to 14 residues. Unmatched junction bases numbered 6, after V lost 4 bases and J lost 4 bases. This chain's CDR3 is CASSLGGQLYGYTF. In nucleotides, the CDR3 is TGTGCCAGCAGTTTAGGGGGACAGCTCTATGGCTACACCTTC.

The rearrangement joins TRBV10-3 to TRBJ2-1; 8 positions agree with TRBD2. The trim removed 3 bases at V and 8 bases at J, leaving 12 bases unmatched. The CDR3 has 16 residues. Germline CDR1 ENHRY, CDR2 SYGVKD. The CDR3 is CAISEPGAGGGDEQFF. As DNA, the CDR3 is TGTGCCATCAGTGAACCCGGCGCGGGAGGAGGGGATGAGCAGTTCTTC.

V gene TRBV11-2 combines with J gene TRBJ1-1; D is unclear. The V gene's germline CDR1 is SGHAT and CDR2 FQNNGV. V was shortened by 1 base and J by 7 bases, with 4 bases between the two germline ends. The CDR3 consists of 11 residues. The CDR3 bases are TGTGCCAGCAGCTTAGGAGGTGAAGCTTTCTTT. The encoded protein is CASSLGGEAFF.

This chain uses TRBV18 with TRBJ2-1; D is possibly TRBD1 (6 bases). Trimming took off 0 bases at V and 8 bases at J, with 11 bases between the two ends. The CDR3 runs to 14 residues. Germline values: CDR1 KGHSH, CDR2 LQKENI. CDR3 nucleotides: TGTGCCAGCTCACCACCGAGGGACAAGGATGAGCAGTTCTTC. It is translated as CASSPPRDKDEQFF.

The chain employs TRBV4-2 and TRBJ2-3; TRBD2 might be the D (6 bases). In germline, CDR1 is LGHNA, CDR2 YNFKEQ. The ends were cut back, 5 bases at V and 0 bases at J, with 9 bases in the middle. There are 14 residues in the CDR3. The CDR3 loop reads CASSGGFSTDTQYF. The CDR3 region has the DNA TGTGCCAGCAGCGGGGGGTTTAGCACAGATACGCAGTATTTT.

The J gene is TRBJ2-3, the V gene TRBV7-3; TRBD2 might be the D (5 bases). This CDR3 region has 15 residues. The V and J ends lost 5 bases and 1 base respectively, with 13 bases between them. Per germline, CDR1 SGHTA and CDR2 FQGTGA. For the CDR3, the DNA is TGTGCCAGCAGCCAAGGCAGGAGGCGCACAGATACGCAGTATTTT. It translates to CASSQGRRRTDTQYF.

The J gene is TRBJ1-1, the V gene TRBV5-4; TRBD1 matches 7 bases. Germline-derived CDR1 and CDR2 are SGHNT and YYREEE (reference sequence). J gave up 3 bases and V 4 bases, and 6 bases lay outside the gene matches. CDR3 length: 14 amino acids. CDR3 coding DNA: TGTGCCAGCAGCCAATGGAGGGGGCACACTGAAGCTTTCTTT. This gives the protein CASSQWRGHTEAFF.

The V gene is TRBV7-8, the J gene TRBJ1-1, with D perhaps matching TRBD1 (5 bases). The CDR3 runs 15 residues. Trimming stripped 4 bases from V and 1 base from J, with 13 bases between. Per germline, CDR1 SGHVS and CDR2 FQNEAQ. This chain's CDR3 is CASSSVGRANTEAFF. In nucleotides, the CDR3 is TGTGCCAGCAGCTCCGTGGGCAGGGCGAACACTGAAGCTTTCTTT.

V gene TRBV4-2 combines with J gene TRBJ2-3, with 8 bases aligning to TRBD1. The germline V gene encodes CDR1 LGHNA and CDR2 YNFKEQ. Trimming at V came to 2 bases and at J to 4 bases, leaving 14 bases not matched to a gene. CDR3 length: 18 amino acids. The CDR3 loop reads CASSQPNAGTGVSDTQYF. The CDR3 DNA reads TGTGCCAGCAGCCAACCCAACGCCGGGACAGGTGTCTCAGATACGCAGTATTTT.

V is TRBV18 and J is TRBJ1-3; 7 bases match TRBD1. The CDR3 spans 16 residues. Per germline, CDR1 KGHSH and CDR2 LQKENI. Trimming removed 2 bases from V and 3 bases from J; junction bases left unmatched: 7. CDR3 protein: CASSPMRGQVGNTIYF. The CDR3 DNA is TGTGCCAGCTCACCAATGAGGGGGCAGGTTGGAAACACCATATATTTT.

V gene TRBV28 combines with J gene TRBJ1-2, with TRBD1 matching over 7 bases. The CDR3 contains 14 residues. Germline lookup yields CDR1 MDHEN and CDR2 SYDVKM. With V trimmed by 10 bases and J by 4 bases, 12 bases remained unmatched. The CDR3, as DNA: TGTGCCACAAGTTCGACAGGGCAGAGCTATGGCTACACCTTC. Residues: CATSSTGQSYGYTF.

V gene TRBV4-1 combines with J gene TRBJ2-3, with no clear D. The CDR3 totals 14 residues. V lost 1 base and J 2 bases, leaving 7 bases between the germline ends. CDR1 and CDR2 (germline): MGHRA, YSYEKL. The CDR3 here is CASSQGPLTDTQYF. For the CDR3, the DNA is TGCGCCAGCAGCCAAGGACCACTCACAGATACGCAGTATTTT.

The chain has TRBV4-1 and TRBJ2-5; D may be TRBD1 or TRBD2 (7 bases each). Trimming removed 4 bases from V and 5 bases from J, with 17 bases in between. CDR1 and CDR2 from the germline V gene are MGHRA and YSYEKL. The CDR3 has 15 amino acids. CDR3: CASSLFTQGGETQYF. Written as DNA, the CDR3 is TGCGCCAGCAGCCTGTTCACTCAGGGGGGGGAGACCCAGTACTTC.